This T cell receptor (beta chain) was retrieved from a study of T-cell reconstitution after alpha-beta-depleted transplantation in children (dated by TCRdb to about 2016). For context, the study as a whole: Using TCR repertoire profiling, the study quantitatively followed how T-cell immune reconstitution unfolded in children after TCRalphabeta/CD19-depleted allogeneic hematopoietic cell transplantation. Broader findings and caveats from the paper: The apparently early alphabetaT-cell count recovery about two months after transplant was reportedly dependent on only several hundred rapidly expanded clones derived from non-depleted graft cells. Over the following months the frequencies of hyperexpanded clones went down, and after one year T-cell counts and TCRbeta diversity were mostly credited to newly produced T cells. In some patients, the high TCRbeta diversity seen at day 60 was put down to recipient T cells and intrathymic progenitors that had survived conditioning.

Via the germline V gene (reference sequence), CDR1 is SEHNR and CDR2 FQNEAQ. Cut back by 4 bases and 6 bases, the V and J ends lie 10 bases apart. From its cysteine to its phenylalanine, the CDR3 spans 12 amino acids. Just the 36-base CDR3 DNA is kept, in frame starting at base 1. As concerns this clonotype: This clone's antigen is unknown. No much larger clonotype is one base removed from it; base qualities were not supplied.

The library was produced with PCR. For sequencing, an Illumina HiSeq 2500 was employed. TCR libraries were prepared with molecular barcoding, using unique molecular identifiers to normalize TCRbeta repertoire quantification. Starting from the raw public reads, TCRdb applied fastp trimming at Q25, assembled clones with MiXCR and retained in-frame beta chains. CDR3 protein duplicates are merged, each entry listing the most common genes and DNA. This sample holds 610,000 or so distinct CDR3 sequences; around 27% were observed only once. The top ten hold 36% of the sample. The meaning of the sample's treatment or condition label: allogeneic hematopoietic cell transplantation with graft depleted of TCRalphabeta T cells and CD19 B cells. The transplant recipients were children given TCRalphabeta/CD19-depleted allogeneic hematopoietic cell grafts.

The V and J genes are TRBV7-9 and TRBJ2-7; a tentative D call is TRBD1 (6 bases match). The source is a boy less than two years old with Wiskott-Aldrich syndrome, due to receive a stem cell transplant. The sequencing used PBMCs, collected before TCRalphabeta/CD19-depleted stem cell transplant. CDR3 region: CASSSLGGEQYF. In nucleotide form, the sequence is TGTGCCAGCAGCTCCCTAGGGGGCGAGCAGTACTTC.